These T cell receptor beta chains were read from a single sample in a study of response to subunit inactivated influenza vaccine. Each CDR3 protein gets one entry after TCRdb re-called the RT-PCR reads with MiXCR. Seen here are roughly 780,000 distinct CDR3 sequences, approximately 17% observed once, and the top ten hold around 9.9%. The sample here was PBMCs from blood, taken 4 to 6 days after vaccination. These receptors were collected from a man aged 50-59 years who received an inactivated influenza vaccine. Each CDR3 is given with its conserved first and last residue. A D gene is named only where the DNA matches it firmly. Rows may omit the clone size; those that give it use once, few, many or a size class.

.	.	TRBV6-2/TRBV6-3	TRBJ2-7	CASTSSWGPYEQYF	TGTGCCAGCACCTCAAGTTGGGGTCCCTACGAGCAGTACTTC
.	TRBD2	TRBV7-3	TRBJ2-7	CASSQSGTSGSYEQYF	TGTGCCAGCAGCCAATCCGGGACTAGCGGTTCCTACGAGCAGTACTTC
.	.	TRBV12-3/TRBV12-4	TRBJ2-1	CASSLQGKRHEQFF	TGTGCCAGCAGTTTACAGGGGAAACGACATGAGCAGTTCTTC
few	TRBD2	TRBV12-3/TRBV12-4	TRBJ2-5	CASSEQLAGETQYF	TGTGCCAGCAGCGAACAACTAGCGGGGGAGACCCAGTACTTC
.	TRBD1	TRBV12-3/TRBV12-4	TRBJ2-7	CASSSSGQSYEQYF	TGTGCCAGCAGTTCCTCGGGACAGTCGTACGAGCAGTACTTC
many	.	TRBV11-2	TRBJ2-7	CASSGFRGGLEQYF	TGTGCCAGCAGCGGATTCAGGGGGGGTCTCGAGCAGTACTTC
few	.	TRBV5-1	TRBJ1-2	CASSLVGLGGYTF	TGCGCCAGCAGCTTGGTCGGGCTTGGAGGCTACACCTTC
few	.	TRBV7-9	TRBJ2-2	CASSLGGSHGELFF	TGTGCCAGCAGCTTAGGAGGGAGTCACGGGGAGCTGTTTTTT
.	.	TRBV11-2	TRBJ2-7	CASSFSGALTYEQYF	TGTGCCAGCAGCTTCTCCGGGGCACTAACCTACGAGCAGTACTTC
.	TRBD2	TRBV20-1	TRBJ2-1	CSARDSGGPNNEQFF	TGCAGTGCTAGAGATAGCGGGGGGCCCAACAATGAGCAGTTCTTC
few	TRBD1	TRBV6-4	TRBJ1-4	CASSDETGVGEKLFF	TGTGCCAGCAGTGACGAGACAGGGGTTGGAGAAAAACTGTTTTTT
.	TRBD1	TRBV4-2	TRBJ1-2	CASSQASGQGHYGYTF	TGTGCCAGCAGCCAAGCGTCGGGACAGGGGCACTATGGCTACACCTTC
few	TRBD2	TRBV7-6	TRBJ2-1	CASSSGAGSYNEQFF	TGTGCCAGCAGCTCCGGAGCGGGAAGCTACAATGAGCAGTTCTTC
few	.	TRBV6-2/TRBV6-3	TRBJ2-7	CASSLQVSTSEQYF	TGTGCCAGCAGTTTACAGGTATCTACGTCCGAGCAGTACTTC